The 32 T cell receptor beta chains presented below share a single source sample, sequenced in a study of cytomegalovirus exposure and HLA in healthy donors. Researchers ran the PCR with 60 Vbeta and 13 Jbeta primers. Assay used: immunoSEQ multiplex PCR; TCRdb lists only in-frame clones, some missing. The sample records 160,000 or so clones, approximately 79% being singletons. Sequencing was done on a sample of PBMCs. The receptors stem from a woman in her forties or fifties in good health and CMV-seropositive.

The chain links TRBV6-5 to TRBJ2-7, with D possibly matching TRBD2 (5 bases). This CDR3 comprises 13 residues. Trimming pared 2 bases from V and 3 bases from J, leaving 8 bases between. Germline CDR1 reads MNHEY; CDR2 reads SVGAGI. The CDR3: CASSYNRGYEQYF. CDR3 DNA sequence: TGTGCCAGCAGTTACAACCGGGGCTACGAGCAGTACTTC.

The chain couples TRBV9 to TRBJ1-2, with D perhaps matching TRBD1 (6 bases). The CDR3 totals 12 residues. V lost 3 bases to trimming and J lost 6 bases, with 9 bases between them. Germline CDR1 SGDLS, CDR2 YYNGEE. CDR3 nucleotides: TGTGCCAGCAGCGACAGGGTTGATGGCTACACCTTC. Encoded protein: CASSDRVDGYTF.

This clone turned up a few times. The chain recombines TRBV4-3 with TRBJ2-1, with D possibly TRBD1 on 6 matching bases. From germline, CDR1 is LGHNA and CDR2 YSLEER. Trimming pared 2 bases from V and 4 bases from J, leaving 12 bases between. CDR3 length equals 15 residues. CDR3 sequence reads: CASSQQGQAYNEQFF. CDR3 DNA sequence: TGCGCCAGCAGCCAACAGGGACAAGCTTACAATGAGCAGTTCTTC.

V and J are TRBV6-6 and TRBJ2-3; D gene uncertain. V dropped 0 bases and J dropped 3 bases, with 7 bases sitting between them. Germline V CDR1 and CDR2: MNHNY, SVGAGI (reference sequence). The CDR3 sequence is 14 residues long. CDR3 nucleotides: TGTGCCAGCAGTTACTCTGCGGAAACAGATACGCAGTATTTT. Translated, it gives CASSYSAETDTQYF.

The chain has TRBV19 and TRBJ2-7, with 9 nucleotides matching TRBD2. Germline lookup yields CDR1 LNHDA and CDR2 SQIVND (reference sequence). CDR3 length equals 14 residues. V lost 3 bases, J lost 4 bases, and 4 bases stayed unmatched. The DNA of the CDR3 is TGTGCCAGTAGTATCATAGCGGGGGAATACGAGCAGTACTTC. It codes for CASSIIAGEYEQYF.

This clone has only a few counts. The chain carries TRBV5-8 and TRBJ2-2; 12 positions match TRBD2. The CDR3 has 18 residues. Unmatched junction bases numbered 11, after V lost 4 bases and J lost 4 bases. Germline-derived CDR1 and CDR2 are SGHTS and YDEGEE. The DNA of the CDR3 is TGTGCCAGCAGCCTCTCCTTACTAGCGGGGGGAGGCACCGGGGAGCTGTTTTTT. This sequence encodes CASSLSLLAGGGTGELFF.

V gene TRBV7-3 combines with J gene TRBJ2-3; D is perhaps TRBD1 (6 bases). V gave up 3 bases and J gave up 2 bases, with 12 bases separating them. Germline V CDR1 and CDR2: SGHTA, FQGTGA. The CDR3 runs to 15 residues. The CDR3 region is CASSLSGHITDTQYF. The CDR3 DNA follows: TGTGCCAGCAGCTTGTCGGGACATATCACAGATACGCAGTATTTT.

The chain employs TRBV30 and TRBJ1-2, with D perhaps TRBD1 (6 bases). V gave up 2 bases and J gave up 8 bases, with 15 bases separating them. Germline CDR1 is GTSNPN and CDR2 is SVGIG (reference sequence). The CDR3 spans 13 residues. Written as DNA, the CDR3 is TGTGCCTGGAGTCTTACTACAGGGATCGGCTACACCTTC. Protein product: CAWSLTTGIGYTF.

The chain has TRBV28 and TRBJ1-5, with TRBD1 matching over 7 bases. Germline CDR1 MDHEN, CDR2 SYDVKM. This CDR3 comprises 14 residues. Trimming at V came to 4 bases and at J to 7 bases, leaving 7 bases not matched to a gene. CDR3 protein: CASSSPSTGQPQHF. For the CDR3, the DNA is TGTGCCAGCAGTTCACCTTCGACAGGGCAGCCCCAGCATTTT. Filled out from reference TRBV28 and TRBJ1-5, the complete variable domain reads DVKVTQSSRYLVKRTGEKVFLECVQDMDHENMFWYRQDPGLGLRLIYFSYDVKMKEKGDIPEGYSVSREKKERFSLILESASTNQTSMYLCASSSPSTGQPQHFGDGTRLSIL.

The J gene is TRBJ1-1, the V gene TRBV29-1, with D perhaps TRBD1 (6 bases). CDR3 size: 13 residues. Looked up from germline, CDR1 is SQVTM and CDR2 is ANQGSEA. V was trimmed by 6 bases and J by 3 bases, leaving 14 bases between them. The CDR3 nucleotides read TGCAGCGTATGGGGGCAGCAGGACACTGAAGCTTTCTTT. Amino acid sequence: CSVWGQQDTEAFF. The whole variable domain, remainder taken from reference TRBV29-1 and TRBJ1-1, is SAVISQKPSRDICQRGTSLTIQCQVDSQVTMMFWYRQQPGQSLTLIATANQGSEATYESGFVIDKFPISRPNLTFSTLTVSNMSPEDSSIYLCSVWGQQDTEAFFGQGTRLTVV.

Only one count was recorded for this clone. This chain uses TRBV6-6 with TRBJ2-2; D unresolved. The CDR3 sequence is 15 residues long. V gave up 2 bases and J gave up 1 base, with 8 bases separating them. Per germline, CDR1 MNHNY and CDR2 SVGAGI (reference sequence). The CDR3: CASSYESVNTGELFF. CDR3 DNA: TGTGCCAGCAGTTACGAGTCCGTGAACACCGGGGAGCTGTTTTTT.

The table lists this clone with a count of one. This rearrangement joins TRBV19 to TRBJ1-6, with a tentative D call TRBD1 (5 bases). V shed 3 bases and J shed 9 bases, with 21 bases lying between them. CDR1 and CDR2 from the germline V gene are LNHDA and SQIVND (reference sequence). CDR3 length equals 17 residues. DNA for the CDR3: TGTGCCAGTAGTATCGGGGGTGTTGCCCCGATAGGTTCACCCCTCCACTTT. Translating gives CASSIGGVAPIGSPLHF. The full variable domain, completed using reference TRBV19 and TRBJ1-6, is DGGITQSPKYLFRKEGQNVTLSCEQNLNHDAMYWYRQDPGQGLRLIYYSQIVNDFQKGDIAEGYSVSREKKESFPLTVTSAQKNPTAFYLCASSIGGVAPIGSPLHFGNGTRLTVT.

The genes are TRBV7-9 and TRBJ2-3; 9 bases are a match to TRBD2. Germline trimming cut 5 bases from V and 1 base from J; bases unmatched to any gene: 1. The CDR3 covers 14 residues. Germline V gene lookup returns CDR1 SEHNR and CDR2 FQNEAQ (reference sequence). DNA for the CDR3: TGTGCCAGCAGCCCTAGCGGGGGCACAGATACGCAGTATTTT. Its translation is CASSPSGGTDTQYF.

The chain is built from TRBV19 and TRBJ2-2, with 10 bases that match TRBD2. The CDR3 contains 15 residues. Germline CDR1 reads LNHDA; CDR2 reads SQIVND (reference sequence). J was trimmed by 5 bases and V by 5 bases; bases with no gene match: 5. CDR3 in amino acids: CASSQRGGGTGELFF. The CDR3 DNA reads TGTGCCAGTAGTCAGCGGGGGGGCGGAACCGGGGAGCTGTTTTTT.

V gene TRBV11-2 combines with J gene TRBJ2-3, with 9 bases that match TRBD2. Germline CDR1 and CDR2: SGHAT and FQNNGV. V dropped 3 bases and J dropped 4; count of bases not matched to a gene: 5. The CDR3 has 15 amino acids. CDR3 residues: CASSFNSGRADTQYF. The CDR3 DNA reads TGTGCCAGCAGCTTCAATAGCGGGAGAGCAGATACGCAGTATTTT.

The chain joins TRBV13 to TRBJ2-7; 8 nucleotides agree with TRBD1. The CDR3 extends over 14 amino acids. The germline V gene has CDR1 PRHDT and CDR2 FYEKMQ (reference sequence). V shed 3 bases and J 6 bases; nucleotides not matched to a gene: 7. CDR3 loop: CASSLTQGAIEQYF. The CDR3 bases are TGTGCCAGCAGCTTGACGCAGGGGGCAATCGAGCAGTACTTC.

This chain joins TRBV18 and TRBJ1-1; D remains unclear. The CDR3 is made up of 11 amino acids. CDR1 is KGHSH, CDR2 LQKENI, per germline. Trimming took 5 bases from V and 3 from J, leaving 4 bases between them. The CDR3 spells CASSSDTEAFF. The CDR3 DNA reads as TGTGCCAGCTCAAGCGACACTGAAGCTTTCTTT.

A note on this clone: One end of the junction is discordant with germline, which a read error may explain. This rearrangement joins TRBV7-2 to TRBJ2-1; D is possibly TRBD2 (6 bases). Germline CDR1 and CDR2: SGHTA and FQGNSA. This CDR3 comprises 15 residues. CDR3 residues: CASSLVRGSNNEQFF. CDR3 bases: TGTGCCAGCAGCTTAGTGCGGGGCTCCAACAATGAGCAGTTCTTC.

This chain connects TRBV10-3 to TRBJ2-1, with TRBD1 as a possible D gene (8 bases). In germline, CDR1 is ENHRY, CDR2 SYGVKD. The CDR3 has 14 residues. V lost 6 bases, J lost 7 bases, and 16 bases lay in between. In DNA, the CDR3 is TGTGCCATCAGGAACGACAGGGGAGGGAATGAGCAGTTCTTC. Protein: CAIRNDRGGNEQFF.

The rearrangement links TRBV4-3 to TRBJ2-7; 10 bases map to TRBD1. The CDR3 sequence is 14 residues long. Trimming removed 5 bases from V and 2 bases from J; junction bases left unmatched: 3. Germline V CDR1 and CDR2: LGHNA, YSLEER. The CDR3 nucleotides read TGCGCCAGCAGCGCCGGGACAGGGGCCTACGAGCAGTACTTC. Translating gives CASSAGTGAYEQYF.

The V call is TRBV4-1, the J call TRBJ2-2; TRBD1 agrees at 7 bases. Germline loops: CDR1 MGHRA, CDR2 YSYEKL. This CDR3 comprises 16 residues. The trim removed 4 bases at V and 7 bases at J, leaving 12 bases unmatched. The CDR3, as DNA: TGCGCCAGCAGCCTACACACAGGGGTAACGGTCGGGGAGCTGTTTTTT. Encoded protein: CASSLHTGVTVGELFF.

The chain uses TRBV5-1 and TRBJ1-6, with no clear D. The CDR3 is 15 amino acids. The V gene lost 1 base and the J gene lost 4 bases, with 9 bases spanning the gap. The germline gives CDR1 SGHRS, CDR2 YFSETQ. CDR3 protein: CASSLTEHYNSPLHF. DNA for the CDR3: TGCGCCAGCAGCTTGACAGAGCATTATAATTCACCCCTCCACTTT.

In its sample, this clone was seen once. The CDR3 region is CSVETPGLYSNQPQHF. The CDR3 DNA is TGCAGCGTTGAAACACCGGGACTATATAGCAATCAGCCCCAGCATTTT. The chain uses TRBV29-1 and TRBJ1-5, with a possible D match to TRBD1 (5 bases). Looked up from germline, CDR1 is SQVTM and CDR2 is ANQGSEA. Trimming left V 2 bases short and J 0 bases short, with 14 bases between. The CDR3 is made up of 16 amino acids.

This clone was detected only a few times. The chain combines TRBV7-8 with TRBJ1-3; D is possibly TRBD1 (6 bases). Germline-derived CDR1 and CDR2 are SGHVS and FQNEAQ. V lost 5 bases and J 5 bases, leaving 13 bases between the germline ends. The CDR3 contains 14 residues. This CDR3 is CASSQGHQRNTIYF. The CDR3 DNA sequence: TGTGCCAGCAGCCAGGGACACCAACGAAACACCATATATTTT.

This chain uses TRBV27 with TRBJ1-6, with D perhaps TRBD1 (5 bases). CDR1 and CDR2 (germline): MNHEY, SMNVEV (reference sequence). Trimming shortened V by 4 bases and J by 10 bases, and 14 bases separated the two germline ends. CDR3 size: 14 residues. The CDR3 protein is CASSSQGRYSPLHF. The CDR3 DNA reads as TGTGCCAGCAGTTCTCAGGGTCGATACTCACCCCTCCACTTT.

The rearrangement links TRBV2 to TRBJ1-3; 8 nucleotides align to TRBD1. The germline gives CDR1 SNHLY, CDR2 FYNNEI. CDR3 size: 14 residues. V gave up 8 bases and J gave up 0 bases; unmatched junction bases: 3. CDR3 protein: CASRGQVSGNTIYF. CDR3 DNA: TGTGCCAGCCGGGGACAGGTCTCTGGAAACACCATATATTTT.

This clone was counted between two and nine times. The chain uses TRBV2 and TRBJ2-2, with D possibly TRBD2 on 6 matching bases. Deletions cut 3 bases from V and 7 bases from J, with 15 bases between. CDR3 length equals 15 residues. Germline V gene sequence: CDR1 SNHLY, CDR2 FYNNEI. CDR3 bases: TGTGCCAGCAGTGACCCGGCGGGGACCGTCGGGGAGCTGTTTTTT. It yields the protein CASSDPAGTVGELFF.

The chain has TRBV7-3 and TRBJ2-1; possible D gene TRBD2, 7 bases. CDR3 length: 15 amino acids. V gave up 2 bases and J gave up 7 bases, with 15 bases separating them. Germline values: CDR1 SGHTA, CDR2 FQGTGA. The CDR3 region has the DNA TGTGCCAGCAGCTTATCATGGGGGGGCCGGAATGAGCAGTTCTTC. Encoded protein: CASSLSWGGRNEQFF.

The chain carries TRBV12-5 and TRBJ2-7, with D uncertain. The germline V and J ends were trimmed by 1 base and 3 bases, with 7 bases remaining between them. This CDR3 contains 13 residues. Germline CDR1 LGHNT, CDR2 FRNRAP. The DNA of the CDR3 is TGTGCTAGTGGTTTGGCTACTATCTACGAGCAGTACTTC. Translating gives CASGLATIYEQYF.

The chain combines TRBV18 with TRBJ1-1, with TRBD1 as a possible D gene (6 bases). Trimming left V 5 bases short and J 1 base short, with 8 bases between. The CDR3 has 13 amino acids. Per the germline V gene, CDR1 is KGHSH and CDR2 is LQKENI. CDR3 sequence (DNA): TGTGCCAGCTCAGGGGGACAGAACACTGAAGCTTTCTTT. Translating gives CASSGGQNTEAFF.

This chain uses TRBV13 with TRBJ2-1, with TRBD1 identical over 12 bases. V shed 6 bases and J 15 bases; nucleotides not matched to a gene: 9. The CDR3 loop spans 13 amino acids. Germline-derived CDR1 and CDR2 are PRHDT and FYEKMQ (reference sequence). CDR3 sequence: CASSPGQGAFGFF. The CDR3 bases are TGTGCCAGCAGTCCGGGACAGGGGGCCTTTGGGTTCTTC.

The chain recombines TRBV7-2 with TRBJ2-2; 10 positions agree with TRBD2. J lost 3 bases, V lost 5 bases, and 3 bases had no gene match. The germline CDR1 and CDR2 sequences are SGHTA and FQGNSA. CDR3 length: 15 residues. The CDR3 region has the DNA TGTGCCAGCAGCGCTAGCGGGAGTTACACCGGGGAGCTGTTTTTT. Translated, it gives CASSASGSYTGELFF. The whole variable domain, filled in from reference TRBV7-2 and TRBJ2-2, reads GAGVSQSPSNKVTEKGKDVELRCDPISGHTALYWYRQSLGQGLEFLIYFQGNSAPDKSGLPSDRFSAERTGGSVSTLTIQRTQQEDSAVYLCASSASGSYTGELFFGEGSRLTVL.